A selection of T cell receptor beta chains follows, all from one sample in a study of beta chain features in type 1 diabetes. This table comes from immunoSEQ multiplex PCR, and its TCRdb copy is limited to in-frame clones, with some not included. Seen here are roughly 160,000 clones, around 8.6% observed once, and the top ten hold over 0.5%. The sequencing sample was made of central memory CD4+ T cells from blood. The receptors shown here come from a woman younger than 30 with type 1 diabetes. Each CDR3 is given with its conserved first and last residue. The D gene is left open where the match is weak. Size is omitted from some rows. Given values are once, few, many or a class for expanded clones.

d_call j_call clone_size cdr3_length v_call cdr3_nt cdr3_aa
TRBD1 TRBJ2-2 . 17 TRBV5-1 TGCGCCAGCAGCCTCCCGTCCGGACAGGGAGATACCGGGGAGCTGTTTTTT CASSLPSGQGDTGELFF
TRBD2 TRBJ2-3 . 16 TRBV7-9 TGTGCCAGCAGCCCACTGACGGGGGGGCCGACAGATACGCAGTATTTT CASSPLTGGPTDTQYF
. TRBJ2-7 . 15 TRBV5-1 TGCGCCAGCAGCTTGGGTCAGGGTAAGGGTTACGAGCAGTACTTC CASSLGQGKGYEQYF
. TRBJ1-1 few 16 TRBV14 TGTGCCAGCAGCCCCAACGGGGTTCCTCAGTTCACTGAAGCTTTCTTT CASSPNGVPQFTEAFF
. TRBJ2-7 . 16 TRBV11-1 TGTGCCAGCAGCCGGGGGTCGGCCGTAGATTCCTACGAGCAGTACTTC CASSRGSAVDSYEQYF
. TRBJ1-6 few 13 TRBV7-2 TGTGCCAGCAGCTCGGACAGTTTTTCACCCCTCCACTTT CASSSDSFSPLHF
. TRBJ2-4 few 15 TRBV2 TGTGCCAGCAGTGAAAGTCAGGTAGCCAAAAACATTCAGTACTTC CASSESQVAKNIQYF
TRBD1 TRBJ1-2 few 13 TRBV14 TGTGCCAGCAGCCAAGACAGGGGGCCTGGCTACACCTTC CASSQDRGPGYTF
TRBD2 TRBJ2-3 . 16 TRBV5-1 TGCGCCAGCAGCCGATCTGGGGGGGGAACCACAGATACGCAGTATTTT CASSRSGGGTTDTQYF
TRBD1 TRBJ2-7 few 15 TRBV18 TGTGCCAGCTCACCCGGACAGGGGGGAACCTACGAGCAGTACTTC CASSPGQGGTYEQYF
. TRBJ2-2 many 15 TRBV9 TGTGCCAGCAGCGGAGTTCGCCAATACACCGGGGAGCTGTTTTTT CASSGVRQYTGELFF
TRBD2 TRBJ2-5 few 15 TRBV7-2 TGTGCCAGCAGCTCCATAGCGGGTTCTGGGGGAGGCCAGTACTTC CASSSIAGSGGGQYF
. TRBJ2-5 few 13 TRBV12-5 TGTGCTAGTGGTTTGAATAGGGGAGAGACCCAGTACTTC CASGLNRGETQYF
. TRBJ1-2 . 15 TRBV2 TGTGCCAGCAGTGAGGAACAGGGCAGTAGCTATGGCTACACCTTC CASSEEQGSSYGYTF
. TRBJ1-2 few 12 TRBV19 TGTGCCAGCAACGACAGGCTCTATGGCTACACCTTC CASNDRLYGYTF
. TRBJ2-7 . 13 TRBV29-1 TGCAGCGTTGAAAGGGACTCTATAGGGGAGCAGTACTTC CSVERDSIGEQYF
. TRBJ1-5 once 12 TRBV28 TGTGCCAGCAGTTTGGGGCCCCAGCCCCAGCATTTT CASSLGPQPQHF
. TRBJ1-1 few 15 TRBV15 TGTGCCACCAGCACTAAGGGACAAATGAACACTGAAGCTTTCTTT CATSTKGQMNTEAFF
TRBD1 TRBJ1-6 few 15 TRBV7-2 TGTGCCAGCGATGGACAGGGCTTTGCTAATTCACCCCTCCACTTT CASDGQGFANSPLHF
TRBD2 TRBJ2-3 few 15 TRBV25-1 TGTGCCAGCAGTGAATTAGGCGGGAGGGCAGATACGCAGTATTTT CASSELGGRADTQYF
TRBD2 TRBJ2-7 many 15 TRBV13 TGTGCCAGCACCGAGCGGGAGGCTTCCTCCTACGAGCAGTACTTC CASTEREASSYEQYF
. TRBJ2-1 few 19 TRBV4-3 TGCGCCAGCAGCCAAGCTTTCTTCGGGGGGCAAAACTCCTACAATGAGCAGTTCTTC CASSQAFFGGQNSYNEQFF